This TCR beta chain was found in a study of beta chain features in type 1 diabetes. As for the study in general: In age, gender and cell yields, patients were similar to healthy donors. Analysis included about 110 million sorted cells drawn from all samples. Overall study findings and caveats: Patients with Type 1 diabetes showed moderately but significantly shorter TCRB CDR3s in all four CD4+ subsets.

Cell sorting via CD45RO/CCR7/CD25/CD127/CD95/CD27 was performed to obtain CD4+ naive, central memory, regulatory and stem cell-like memory cells. Each sorted fraction was over 95% pure. Losses at the gene ends were 7 bases for V and 7 bases for J; bases not matched to a gene: 8. From germline, CDR1 is MNHEY and CDR2 SMNVEV (reference sequence). The CDR3 loop spans 13 amino acids. Worth noting for this clone: Its antigen is undetermined.

Since all of the isolated RNA was reverse transcribed, expressed TCRB transcripts were what got sequenced. Clones were read by immunoSEQ multiplex PCR, and TCRdb kept only the in-frame ones, dropping some. The table shows some 290,000 clones, with roughly 24% occurring only once. The TCR comes from a woman aged 25 to 39 with type 1 diabetes. The sample was naive CD4+ T cells from blood. This chain joins TRBV27 and TRBJ2-7, with 9 bases matching TRBD2. CDR3 sequence (DNA): TGTGCCAGCACCCCACGGACTAGCGCGGAGCAGTACTTC. The encoded protein is CASTPRTSAEQYF.